This TCR beta chain appears in the sequencing data of a study of CD8 T cells in Susac syndrome. Study-level background: Sequencing included Susac syndrome patients, roughly six of them with active disease and about eight in remission. The study's findings and limits: Peak Susac CD8+ clonal expansion occurred in TEMRA cells and active patients.

In the case of this clonotype: Its antigen is still unknown.

When the RNA was reverse transcribed, random hexamers were used with an input of about 0.45 to 1 ug. Coverage of TCR beta CDR3 amplification by immunoSEQ multiplex PCR extended to 54 Vbeta and 13 Jbeta. TCRdb processed the immunoSEQ multiplex PCR reads anew with MiXCR; each CDR3 protein has one entry. Here the sample spans about 53,000 distinct CDR3 sequences, over 90% being singletons. Sequenced sample: CD8+ T cells from PBMCs. The source of this sequence is a human donor with Susac syndrome.

In DNA, the CDR3 is TGCAGCGTCGAAAGACAGGGAAGAGATACGCAGTATTTT. It specifies CSVERQGRDTQYF. The gene calls are TRBV29-1 and TRBJ2-3, with 7 bases matching TRBD1. The CDR3 covers 13 residues. Trimming took 6 bases from V and 5 from J; bases not matched to a gene: 8. The germline gives CDR1 SQVTM, CDR2 ANQGSEA.